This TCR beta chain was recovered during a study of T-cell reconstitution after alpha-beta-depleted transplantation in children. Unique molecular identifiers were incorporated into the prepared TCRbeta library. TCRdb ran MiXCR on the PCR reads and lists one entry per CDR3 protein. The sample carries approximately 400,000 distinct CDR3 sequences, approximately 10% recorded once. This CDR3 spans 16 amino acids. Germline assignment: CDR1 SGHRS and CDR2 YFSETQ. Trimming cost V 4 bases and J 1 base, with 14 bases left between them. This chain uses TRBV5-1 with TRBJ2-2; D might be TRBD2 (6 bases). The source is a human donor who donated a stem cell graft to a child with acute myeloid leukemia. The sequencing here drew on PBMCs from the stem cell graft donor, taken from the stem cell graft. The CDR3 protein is CASSPPLGGNTGELFF. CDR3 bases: TGCGCCAGCAGCCCCCCTTTGGGAGGGAACACCGGGGAGCTGTTTTTT. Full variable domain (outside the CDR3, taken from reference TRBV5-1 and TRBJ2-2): KAGVTQTPRYLIKTRGQQVTLSCSPISGHRSVSWYQQTPGQGLQFLFEYFSETQRNKGNFPGRFSGRQFSNSRSEMNVSTLELGDSALYLCASSPPLGGNTGELFFGEGSRLTVL.